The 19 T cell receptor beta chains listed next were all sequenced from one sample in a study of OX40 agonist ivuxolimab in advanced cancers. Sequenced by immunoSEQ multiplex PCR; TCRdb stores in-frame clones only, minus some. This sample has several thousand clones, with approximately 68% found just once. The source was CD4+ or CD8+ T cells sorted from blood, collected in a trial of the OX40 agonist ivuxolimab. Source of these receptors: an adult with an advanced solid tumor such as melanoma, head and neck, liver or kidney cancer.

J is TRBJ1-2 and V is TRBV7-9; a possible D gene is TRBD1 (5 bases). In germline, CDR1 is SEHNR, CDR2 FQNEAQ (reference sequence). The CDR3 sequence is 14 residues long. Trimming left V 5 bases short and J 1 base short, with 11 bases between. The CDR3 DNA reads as TGTGCCAGCAGCACAGCTCAGGGTAACTATGGCTACACCTTC. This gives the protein CASSTAQGNYGYTF. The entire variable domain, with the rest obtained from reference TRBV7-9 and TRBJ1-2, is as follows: DTGVSQNPRHKITKRGQNVTFRCDPISEHNRLYWYRQTLGQGPEFLTYFQNEAQLEKSRLLSDRFSAERPKGSFSTLEIQRTEQGDSAMYLCASSTAQGNYGYTFGSGTRLTVV.

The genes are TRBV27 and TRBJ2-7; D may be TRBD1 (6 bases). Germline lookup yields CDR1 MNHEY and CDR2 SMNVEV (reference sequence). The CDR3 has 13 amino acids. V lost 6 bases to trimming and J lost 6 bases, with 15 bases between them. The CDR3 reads CASSPGTLGEQYF. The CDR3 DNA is TGTGCCAGCAGCCCCGGGACACTCGGCGAGCAGTACTTC.

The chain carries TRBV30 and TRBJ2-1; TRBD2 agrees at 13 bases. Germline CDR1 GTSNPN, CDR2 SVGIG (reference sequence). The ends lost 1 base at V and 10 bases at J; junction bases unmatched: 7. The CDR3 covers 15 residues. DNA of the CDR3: TGTGCCTGGAGTGAGGGACTAGCGGGAAGAGACGAGCAGTTCTTC. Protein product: CAWSEGLAGRDEQFF.

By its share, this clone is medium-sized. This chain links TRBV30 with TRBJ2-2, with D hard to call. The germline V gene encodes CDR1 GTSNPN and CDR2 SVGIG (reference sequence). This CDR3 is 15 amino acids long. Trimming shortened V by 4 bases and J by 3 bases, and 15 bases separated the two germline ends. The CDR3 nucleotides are TGTGCCTGGAATCTCTGGGTTGAAGACACCGGGGAGCTGTTTTTT. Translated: CAWNLWVEDTGELFF.

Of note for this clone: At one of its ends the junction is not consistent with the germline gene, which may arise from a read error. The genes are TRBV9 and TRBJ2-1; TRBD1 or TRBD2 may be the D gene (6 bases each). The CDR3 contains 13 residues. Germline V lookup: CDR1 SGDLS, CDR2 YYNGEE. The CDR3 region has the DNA TGTGCCGGCAGCGTAGGGGGACTGGATGAGCAGTTCTTC. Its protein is CAGSVGGLDEQFF.

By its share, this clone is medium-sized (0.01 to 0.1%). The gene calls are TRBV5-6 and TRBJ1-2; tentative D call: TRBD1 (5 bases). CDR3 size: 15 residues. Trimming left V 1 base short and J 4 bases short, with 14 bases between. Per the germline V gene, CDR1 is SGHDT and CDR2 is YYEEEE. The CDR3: CASSLSGGAFYGYTF. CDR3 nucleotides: TGTGCCAGCAGCTTGTCGGGGGGTGCCTTCTATGGCTACACCTTC.

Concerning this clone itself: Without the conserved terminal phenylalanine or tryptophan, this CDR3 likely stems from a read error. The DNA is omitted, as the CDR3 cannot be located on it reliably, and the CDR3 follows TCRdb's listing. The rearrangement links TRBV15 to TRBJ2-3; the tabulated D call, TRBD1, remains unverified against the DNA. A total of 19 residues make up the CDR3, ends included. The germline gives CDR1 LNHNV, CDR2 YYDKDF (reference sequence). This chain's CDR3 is CATRQTHGEDREGTDTQSS.

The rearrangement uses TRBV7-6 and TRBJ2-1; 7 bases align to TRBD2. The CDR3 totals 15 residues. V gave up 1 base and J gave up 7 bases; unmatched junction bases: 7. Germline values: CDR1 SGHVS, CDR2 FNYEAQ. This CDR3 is CASSLGDYPANEQFF. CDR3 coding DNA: TGTGCCAGCAGCTTAGGGGACTACCCCGCGAATGAGCAGTTCTTC.

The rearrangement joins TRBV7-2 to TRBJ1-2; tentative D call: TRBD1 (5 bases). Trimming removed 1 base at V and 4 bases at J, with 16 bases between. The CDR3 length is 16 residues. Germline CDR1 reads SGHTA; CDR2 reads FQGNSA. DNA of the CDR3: TGTGCCAGCAGCTTAGTGTACGGGCAGGGATCCTATGGCTACACCTTC. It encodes CASSLVYGQGSYGYTF.

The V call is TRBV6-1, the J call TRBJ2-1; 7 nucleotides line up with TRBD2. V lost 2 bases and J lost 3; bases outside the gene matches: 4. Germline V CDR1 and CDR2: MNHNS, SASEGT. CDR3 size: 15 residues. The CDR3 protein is CASSESLAVYNEQFF. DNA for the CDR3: TGTGCCAGCAGTGAAAGTCTAGCGGTCTACAATGAGCAGTTCTTC.

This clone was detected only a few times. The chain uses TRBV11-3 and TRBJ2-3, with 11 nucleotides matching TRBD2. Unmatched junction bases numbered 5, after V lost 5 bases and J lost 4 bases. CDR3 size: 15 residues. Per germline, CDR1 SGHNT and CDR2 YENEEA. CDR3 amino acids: CASSATSGSADTQYF. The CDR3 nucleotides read TGTGCCAGCAGCGCCACTAGCGGGAGTGCAGATACGCAGTATTTT.

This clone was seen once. The CDR3 region is CASGKVKDEQFF. The DNA of the CDR3 is TGTGCCAGCGGTAAGGTTAAGGATGAGCAGTTCTTC. The chain uses TRBV6-6 and TRBJ2-1; unclear D gene. The V end lost 8 bases, the J end lost 8 bases, and 13 bases lay between the germline ends. The CDR3 has 12 residues. Germline CDR1 MNHNY, CDR2 SVGAGI (reference sequence).

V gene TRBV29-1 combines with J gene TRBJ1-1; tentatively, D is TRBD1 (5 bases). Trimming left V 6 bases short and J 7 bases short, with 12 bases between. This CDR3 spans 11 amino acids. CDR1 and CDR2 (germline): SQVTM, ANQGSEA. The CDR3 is CSVSRDFEAFF. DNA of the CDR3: TGCAGCGTCAGCCGGGACTTTGAAGCTTTCTTT.

In DNA form, the CDR3 reads TGCAGCTCTCCATCGGCTTTCTTT. It is translated as CSSPSAFF. This rearrangement joins TRBV20-1 to TRBJ1-1; D not certain. Looked up from germline, CDR1 is DFQATT and CDR2 is SNEGSKA (reference sequence). The CDR3 is made up of 8 amino acids.

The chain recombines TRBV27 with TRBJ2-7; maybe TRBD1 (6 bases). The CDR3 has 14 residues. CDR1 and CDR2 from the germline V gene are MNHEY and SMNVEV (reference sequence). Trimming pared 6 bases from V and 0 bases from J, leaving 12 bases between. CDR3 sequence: CASSSTGSSYEQYF. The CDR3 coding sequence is TGTGCCAGCAGCAGTACAGGGAGCTCCTACGAGCAGTACTTC.

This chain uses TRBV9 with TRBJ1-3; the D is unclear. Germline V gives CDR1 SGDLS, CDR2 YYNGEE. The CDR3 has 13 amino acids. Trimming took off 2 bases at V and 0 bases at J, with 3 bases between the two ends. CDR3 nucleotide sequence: TGTGCCAGCAGCGTTGGCTCTGGAAACACCATATATTTT. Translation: CASSVGSGNTIYF.

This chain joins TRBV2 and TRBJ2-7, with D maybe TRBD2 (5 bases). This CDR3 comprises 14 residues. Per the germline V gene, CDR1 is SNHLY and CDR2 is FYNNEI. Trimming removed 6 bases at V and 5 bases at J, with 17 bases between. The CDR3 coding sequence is TGTGCCAGCAGCCCCTACCTCGAGGGCGACGAGCAGTACTTC. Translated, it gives CASSPYLEGDEQYF.

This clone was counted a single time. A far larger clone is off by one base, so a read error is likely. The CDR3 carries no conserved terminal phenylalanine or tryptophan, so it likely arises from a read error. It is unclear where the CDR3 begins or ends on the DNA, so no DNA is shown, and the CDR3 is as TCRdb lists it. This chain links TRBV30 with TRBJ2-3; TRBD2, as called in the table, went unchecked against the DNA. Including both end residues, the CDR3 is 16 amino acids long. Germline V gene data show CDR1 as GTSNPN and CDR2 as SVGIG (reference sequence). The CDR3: CAWTPVGEGLYNEQFS.

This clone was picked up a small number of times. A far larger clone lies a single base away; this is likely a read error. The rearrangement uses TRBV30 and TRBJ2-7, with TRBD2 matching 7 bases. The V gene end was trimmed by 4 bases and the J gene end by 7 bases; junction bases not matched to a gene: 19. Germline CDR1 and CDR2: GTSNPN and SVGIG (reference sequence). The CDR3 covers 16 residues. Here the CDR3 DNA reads TGTGCCTGGACCCCAGTGGGGGAGGGCCTTTACAATGAGCAGTACTTC. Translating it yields CAWTPVGEGLYNEQYF. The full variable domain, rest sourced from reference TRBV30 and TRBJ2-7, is SQTIHQWPATLVQPVGSPLSLECTVEGTSNPNLYWYRQAAGRGLQLLFYSVGIGQISSEVPQNLSASRPQDRQFILSSKKLLLSDSGFYLCAWTPVGEGLYNEQYFGPGTRLTVT.